This T cell receptor (beta chain) was recovered during a study of shared clonotypes between healthy human individuals. Germline V gene data show CDR1 as MGHRA and CDR2 as YSYEKL. CDR3 length equals 14 residues. V gave up 3 bases and J gave up 7 bases; unmatched junction bases: 4. Naive CD8 cells comprised CD45RO-negative, CCR7-positively selected cells, excluding terminally differentiated effector memory CD45RA+ cells. Deep was the level at which the assay was run. This table comes from immunoSEQ multiplex PCR, and its TCRdb copy is limited to in-frame clones, with some not included. Here the sample spans around 2.1 million clones, approximately 94% being singletons. This clone was recorded a few times.

The TCR was taken from a man between 18 and 29 years old in good health. Some clones in this sample may be carry-over from other donors' samples. Sequences were obtained from naive CD8+ T cells from PBMCs. This sequence joins TRBV4-1 and TRBJ1-5; 9 bases match TRBD1. The DNA for the CDR3 is TGCGCCAGCAGCCACAGACAGGGGGACCAGCCCCAGCATTTT. This codes for CASSHRQGDQPQHF.